A selection of T cell receptor beta chains follows, all from one sample in a study of T cells generated in artificial thymic organoids. In TCRdb, the 5' RACE reads were re-called with MiXCR into one record per CDR3 protein. The sample carries about 5,400 distinct CDR3 sequences, around 25% recorded once. These receptors have no known antigen. Material: naive CD8+ T cells grown in artificial thymic organoids from cord blood stem and progenitor cells. Receptors were obtained from a human donor who gave cord blood stem cells for thymic organoid culture, a cardiac surgery patient who gave postnatal thymus, or a blood donor (not recorded which). Both conserved end residues are part of each CDR3. D genes are given only for firm matches. Rows give clone size only sometimes, using once, few, many, or a class for an expanded clone.

J,D,V,size,DNA,CDR3
TRBJ2-3,.,TRBV11-3,.,TGTGCCAGCAGCTTGCGGGGTTGCACAGATACGCAGTATTTT,CASSLRGCTDTQYF
TRBJ2-7,.,TRBV6-5,medium-sized,TGTGCCAGCAGTTATAGCGTTTCCTACGAGCAGTACTTC,CASSYSVSYEQYF
TRBJ1-1,.,TRBV3-1,once,TGTGCCAGCAGCTACGTCTGGGGGCAGCCGATTGAAGCTTTCTTT,CASSYVWGQPIEAFF
TRBJ1-3,.,TRBV6-6,medium-sized,TGTGCCAGCAGTTACAGCTCTGGAAACACCATATATTTT,CASSYSSGNTIYF
TRBJ2-6,TRBD1,TRBV7-9,few,TGTGCCAGCAGCTTTAAAGGACAGGGAATTTGTGGGGCCAACGTCCTGACTTTC,CASSFKGQGICGANVLTF
TRBJ1-2,.,TRBV4-3,few,TGCGCCAGCAGCCAACGGAAGGGACGAAACTATGACTACACCTTC,CASSQRKGRNYDYTF
TRBJ2-3,TRBD2,TRBV6-4,few,TGTGCCAGCATGAGACTAGCTACAGATACGCAGTATTTT,CASMRLATDTQYF
TRBJ2-3,TRBD1,TRBV5-1,few,TGCGCCAGCGGGACAGATCATTACTCTCCAGATACGCAGTATTTT,CASGTDHYSPDTQYF
TRBJ2-6,.,TRBV10-3,medium-sized,TGTGCCATCCCCGCAGCCCGGGGCCTCTCTGGGGCCAACGTCCTGACTTTC,CAIPAARGLSGANVLTF
TRBJ2-7,TRBD1,TRBV10-3,.,TGTGCCATCAGTGGGGGACAGGGTGCATACGAGCAGTACTTC,CAISGGQGAYEQYF
TRBJ1-2,.,TRBV12-3/TRBV12-4,medium-sized,TGTGCCAGCAGTTTGGGCATTCGCTATGGCTACACCTTC,CASSLGIRYGYTF
TRBJ1-2,.,TRBV5-6,many,TGTGCCAGCAGCTTGAAGGGGACGGCCTTATGGCTACACTTC,CASSLKGTALWLHF
TRBJ2-3,TRBD2,TRBV4-2,.,TGTGCCAGCAGCCAAGGGCCTAGCGGAGATACGCAGTATTTT,CASSQGPSGDTQYF
TRBJ2-7,.,TRBV7-8,few,TGTGCCAGCAGCTTTTCCTACGAGCAGTACTTC,CASSFSYEQYF
TRBJ2-3,.,TRBV4-3,.,TGCGCCAGCAGCCAAGAGGGCAGATCGGCTAGCGAGGATACGCAGTATTTT,CASSQEGRSASEDTQYF
TRBJ1-1,TRBD1,TRBV6-5,.,TGTGCCAGCAGCTTCTTGAGGCAGGGGGGAACTGAAGCTTTCTTT,CASSFLRQGGTEAFF
TRBJ1-2,.,TRBV4-1,medium-sized,TGCGCCAGCAGCCTCAGACAGGCCAGGGCTAACTATGGCTACACCTTC,CASSLRQARANYGYTF
TRBJ2-7,.,TRBV2,medium-sized,TGTGCCAGCAGTGAAGGCGGTCGGTACGAGCAGTACTTC,CASSEGGRYEQYF
TRBJ1-4,TRBD1,TRBV20-1,few,TGCAGTGCTAGCCACCAGGGGGCTCAATATGTGGAACTGTTTTTT,CSASHQGAQYVELFF
TRBJ2-4,.,TRBV19,medium-sized,TGTGCCAGTAGTATGAAACCAGGGGCCAAAAACATTCAGTACTTC,CASSMKPGAKNIQYF
TRBJ2-2,.,TRBV6-2/TRBV6-3,medium-sized,TGTGCCAGCAAACAGGTTAACACCGGGGAGCTGTTTTTT,CASKQVNTGELFF
TRBJ2-3,TRBD2,TRBV27,medium-sized,TGTGCCAGCAGTCTCATGCCCGGCGGAGCGGGGGTCCTAGATACGCAGTATTTT,CASSLMPGGAGVLDTQYF
TRBJ2-5,.,TRBV7-9,.,TGTGCCAGCAGCTTAGTAGGGGCAGCGGCCTACTTAGGGGAGACCCAGTACTTC,CASSLVGAAAYLGETQYF
TRBJ1-1,TRBD1,TRBV9,.,TGTGCCAGCAGCTTCCGGACAGGTGACGCCACTGAAGCTTTCTTT,CASSFRTGDATEAFF
TRBJ1-4,.,TRBV18,medium-sized,TGTGCCAGCTCACCACCCAGGTCAACTAATGAAAAACTGTTTTTT,CASSPPRSTNEKLFF